A selection of T cell receptor beta chains follows, all from one sample in a study of T cells in Graves' hyperthyroidism and ophthalmopathy. A single record per CDR3 protein comes from TCRdb applying MiXCR to the multiplex PCR reads. Here the sample spans approximately 690,000 distinct CDR3 sequences, about 14% being singletons. Sequencing was performed on blood. Source of these receptors: a woman aged 50 to 65 with Graves' ophthalmopathy. The CDR3 runs from the conserved cysteine through the conserved F or W. The D gene is left open where the match is weak. Expanded clones are given a class, and other clones once, few, many or no size at all.

D gene: .
V gene: TRBV10-3
J gene: TRBJ2-7
clone size: few
CDR3 protein: CAISESAARTYEQYF
CDR3 DNA: TGTGCCATCAGTGAGTCTGCAGCTAGGACCTACGAGCAGTACTTC

D gene: TRBD1
V gene: TRBV4-2
J gene: TRBJ2-4
clone size: .
CDR3 protein: CASSHNAGTGGFAKNIQYF
CDR3 DNA: TGTGCCAGCAGCCACAACGCCGGGACAGGGGGCTTTGCCAAAAACATTCAGTACTTC

D gene: .
V gene: TRBV7-9
J gene: TRBJ1-1
clone size: many
CDR3 protein: CASSLSGETTEAFF
CDR3 DNA: TGTGCCAGCAGCTTAAGTGGGGAGACCACTGAAGCTTTCTTT

D gene: .
V gene: TRBV7-9
J gene: TRBJ2-2
clone size: few
CDR3 protein: CASSPRGATGELFF
CDR3 DNA: TGTGCCAGCAGCCCAAGGGGTGCCACCGGGGAGCTGTTTTTT

D gene: .
V gene: TRBV12-3/TRBV12-4
J gene: TRBJ1-3
clone size: .
CDR3 protein: CASSPRGNGNTIYF
CDR3 DNA: TGTGCCAGCAGTCCGAGAGGGAATGGAAACACCATATATTTT

D gene: TRBD2
V gene: TRBV11-2
J gene: TRBJ2-3
clone size: .
CDR3 protein: CASSLGLGLAGPSTDTQYF
CDR3 DNA: TGTGCCAGCAGCTTAGGGTTGGGACTAGCGGGGCCTAGCACAGATACGCAGTATTTT

D gene: TRBD2
V gene: TRBV9
J gene: TRBJ2-7
clone size: few
CDR3 protein: CASSVGLAGREDEQYF
CDR3 DNA: TGTGCCAGCAGCGTAGGCCTAGCGGGGCGGGAAGACGAGCAGTACTTC

D gene: TRBD2
V gene: TRBV20-1
J gene: TRBJ2-3
clone size: .
CDR3 protein: CSPAGLAADTQYF
CDR3 DNA: TGCAGTCCAGCGGGACTAGCTGCAGATACGCAGTATTTT

D gene: TRBD1
V gene: TRBV18
J gene: TRBJ2-4
clone size: many
CDR3 protein: CASSPGTGAAKNIQYF
CDR3 DNA: TGTGCCAGCTCACCGGGGACAGGGGCAGCCAAAAACATTCAGTACTTC

D gene: .
V gene: TRBV7-8
J gene: TRBJ2-3
clone size: .
CDR3 protein: CASSRGTSTDTQYF
CDR3 DNA: TGTGCCAGCAGCAGAGGGACTAGCACAGATACGCAGTATTTT

D gene: .
V gene: TRBV27
J gene: TRBJ2-3
clone size: many
CDR3 protein: CASRPSVGGDTYTQYF
CDR3 DNA: TGTGCCAGCAGGCCCTCGGTGGGAGGGGACACATATACGCAGTATTTT

D gene: .
V gene: TRBV19
J gene: TRBJ1-6
clone size: few
CDR3 protein: CASSVGRSSYNSPLHF
CDR3 DNA: TGTGCCAGTAGTGTTGGCAGGAGCTCCTATAATTCACCCCTCCACTTT

D gene: .
V gene: TRBV20-1
J gene: TRBJ1-1
clone size: many
CDR3 protein: CSAKAGTSNTEAFF
CDR3 DNA: TGCAGTGCTAAGGCCGGGACGTCGAACACTGAAGCTTTCTTT

D gene: .
V gene: TRBV7-9
J gene: TRBJ1-2
clone size: few
CDR3 protein: CASSPLRDINYGYTF
CDR3 DNA: TGTGCCAGCAGCCCCCTAAGGGACATCAACTATGGCTACACCTTC